The 12 T cell receptor beta chains below come from one sample, sequenced in a study of PD-L1 blockade in urothelial cancer. This table comes from immunoSEQ multiplex PCR, and its TCRdb copy is limited to in-frame clones, with some not included. The data show roughly 95,000 clones, with around nine tenths seen just once and 2% to 2.5% held by the top ten. Time point noted: pretreatment peripheral blood. The sample was PBMCs, taken around atezolizumab (anti-PD-L1) treatment. Receptors were obtained from a man aged 55 to 70 with urothelial cancer.

CDR3 sequence reads: CASSLRQGITYEQYF. CDR3 DNA: TGTGCCAGCAGCTTACGACAGGGAATAACCTACGAGCAGTACTTC. The gene calls are TRBV7-2 and TRBJ2-7; TRBD1 agrees at 7 bases. J gave up 2 bases and V 2 bases, and 6 bases lay outside the gene matches. The CDR3 covers 15 residues. Germline assignment: CDR1 SGHTA and CDR2 FQGNSA.

The J gene is TRBJ1-3, the V gene TRBV4-1, with D possibly TRBD1 on 5 matching bases. V lost 0 bases to trimming and J lost 3 bases, with 9 bases between them. Germline CDR1 and CDR2: MGHRA and YSYEKL. CDR3 length: 15 amino acids. The CDR3 reads CASSQDRTLGNTIYF. The CDR3 DNA follows: TGCGCCAGCAGCCAAGACCGGACACTTGGAAACACCATATATTTT.

J is TRBJ1-1 and V is TRBV5-6; D is perhaps TRBD1 (5 bases). The CDR3 loop spans 16 amino acids. Trimming pared 1 base from V and 3 bases from J, leaving 16 bases between. From germline, CDR1 is SGHDT and CDR2 YYEEEE. CDR3 amino acids: CASSLNGMPGHTEAFF. CDR3 bases: TGTGCCAGCAGCTTGAACGGAATGCCAGGGCACACTGAAGCTTTCTTT.

V usage is TRBV28 and J usage is TRBJ2-1; D is unclear. CDR3 length equals 14 residues. Trimming cost V 2 bases and J 0 bases, with 5 bases left between them. Germline CDR1 and CDR2: MDHEN and SYDVKM. CDR3 amino acids: CASSLRSSYNEQFF. CDR3 DNA sequence: TGTGCCAGCAGTTTACGTAGCTCCTACAATGAGCAGTTCTTC.

The chain recombines TRBV10-1 with TRBJ2-7; TRBD1 matches at 8 bases. In germline, CDR1 is WNHNN, CDR2 SYGVQD (reference sequence). CDR3 length equals 14 residues. V shed 5 bases, J shed 2 bases, and the junction held 5 bases outside the gene matches. DNA for the CDR3: TGCGCCAGCAGTCCTGGACAGGGCCCCTACGAGCAGTACTTC. Translation gives CASSPGQGPYEQYF.

V usage is TRBV2 and J usage is TRBJ1-5; D is perhaps TRBD1 (5 bases). The CDR3 contains 12 residues. The V and J ends lost 7 bases and 4 bases respectively, with 8 bases between them. CDR1 SNHLY and CDR2 FYNNEI come from the germline V gene. CDR3 residues: CASMDTNQPQHF. The CDR3 bases are TGTGCCAGCATGGACACGAATCAGCCCCAGCATTTT.

Ten or more counts support this clone. The CDR3 DNA reads TGTGCCAGCAGTGCCAACAGGGATTCGGTAGACACCATATATTTT. The encoded protein is CASSANRDSVDTIYF. The rearrangement uses TRBV27 and TRBJ1-3; a weak D match, TRBD1 (6 bases). Germline V gene data show CDR1 as MNHEY and CDR2 as SMNVEV (reference sequence). The CDR3 runs to 15 residues. Between the trimmed V and J ends, which lost 5 bases and 8 bases, there was a span of 19 bases.

This rearrangement joins TRBV27 to TRBJ1-5; no clear D. The V and J ends lost 5 bases and 6 bases respectively, with 11 bases between them. CDR1 is MNHEY, CDR2 SMNVEV, per germline (reference sequence). The CDR3 runs to 13 residues. CDR3 protein: CASSPPGFQPQHF. The CDR3 bases are TGTGCCAGCAGTCCCCCCGGGTTTCAGCCCCAGCATTTT.

This clone was recorded only once. The chain links TRBV9 to TRBJ1-2, with 9 bases matching TRBD1. Trimming removed 5 bases from V and 7 bases from J; junction bases left unmatched: 9. This CDR3 spans 14 amino acids. Germline V gene lookup returns CDR1 SGDLS and CDR2 YYNGEE. The CDR3 DNA reads as TGTGCCAGCAGAACCCCCGGACAGGGGTCTGGCTACACCTTC. Protein sequence: CASRTPGQGSGYTF.

The chain uses TRBV28 and TRBJ1-2, with D hard to call. V gave up 8 bases and J gave up 3 bases, with 13 bases separating them. Looked up from germline, CDR1 is MDHEN and CDR2 is SYDVKM. The CDR3 consists of 13 residues. CDR3 residues: CASDARPYYGYTF. For the CDR3, the DNA is TGTGCCAGCGATGCCAGGCCATACTATGGCTACACCTTC.

This chain connects TRBV6-5 to TRBJ2-1; TRBD2 might be the D (6 bases). CDR3 length: 16 amino acids. CDR1 is MNHEY, CDR2 SVGAGI, per germline. Trimming removed 4 bases from V and 0 bases from J, with 13 bases in between. The CDR3 DNA sequence: TGTGCCAGCAGTTCCCAGGGACTCCCCTCCTACAATGAGCAGTTCTTC. It yields the protein CASSSQGLPSYNEQFF.

Many counts were recorded for this clone. The gene calls are TRBV5-1 and TRBJ2-7, with 13 bases matching TRBD2. This CDR3 region has 16 residues. V was clipped by 3 bases and J by 7 bases; unmatched bases: 10. Germline CDR1 SGHRS, CDR2 YFSETQ. The CDR3 coding sequence is TGCGCCAGCAGCTCCTGGACTAGCGGGAGTCCGAGTGAGCAGTACTTC. Translated, it gives CASSSWTSGSPSEQYF.